A selection of T cell receptor beta chains follows, all from one sample in a study of vaccination effects on CD4 cells after COVID-19. This table comes from immunoSEQ multiplex PCR, and its TCRdb copy is limited to in-frame clones, with some not included. The table lists about 72,000 clones, about 80% of them singletons. These receptors lack a known antigen. The sequencing used CD4+ T cells from PBMCs cultured with HCoV-229E spike peptides, collected after COVID-19 vaccination. The receptors stem from a human donor who received a COVID-19 vaccine. CDR3s leave out the opening cysteine and the closing phenylalanine or tryptophan. Size tells how often a clone was seen (once, few, many) or the class of an expanded clone, and some rows leave it out.

TRBJ2-3 | TRBV6-6 | NA | ASSPEEGRGDTDTQY
TRBJ2-3 | TRBV2 | NA | ASSYTDTQY
TRBJ2-5 | TRBV6-5 | NA | ASSYDRVATQY
TRBJ1-1 | TRBV4-1 | NA | ASSQLGTATTESTEAF
TRBJ1-5 | TRBV9 | NA | ASSRRGYSNQPQH
TRBJ2-5 | TRBV5-1 | once | ASSLAQGGSWETQY
TRBJ2-1 | TRBV19 | NA | ASSRRGSSGANEQF
TRBJ1-6 | TRBV5-6 | NA | ASSFQHLLH
TRBJ2-5 | TRBV5-1 | few | ASSQTPGQGQETQY
TRBJ1-2 | TRBV10-3 | NA | AIRPGGGTANSNYGYT
TRBJ2-1 | TRBV10-2 | NA | ASSNPNEQF
TRBJ2-3 | TRBV7-6 | NA | ASSGTGTGGLDTQY
TRBJ2-2 | TRBV11-2 | NA | ASRWAGKGTGELF
TRBJ2-3 | TRBV12-3/TRBV12-4 | NA | ASSLSSTDTQY